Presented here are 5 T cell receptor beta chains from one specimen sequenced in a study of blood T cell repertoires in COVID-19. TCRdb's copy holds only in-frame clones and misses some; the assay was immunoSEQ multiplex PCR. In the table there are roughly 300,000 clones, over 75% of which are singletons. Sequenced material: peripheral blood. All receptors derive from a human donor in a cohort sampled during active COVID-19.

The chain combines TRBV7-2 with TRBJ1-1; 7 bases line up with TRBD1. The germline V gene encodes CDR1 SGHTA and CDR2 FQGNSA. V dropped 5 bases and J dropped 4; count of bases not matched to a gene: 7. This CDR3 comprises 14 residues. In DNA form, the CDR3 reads TGTGCCAGCAGCGTCACAGGGGTTGGCACTGAAGCTTTCTTT. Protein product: CASSVTGVGTEAFF.

The CDR3 DNA is TGTGCCAGCAGTTCAACACCAGGTAGGAGGGACACTGAAGCTTTCTTT. This translates into CASSSTPGRRDTEAFF. The V call is TRBV6-2 or TRBV6-3, the J call TRBJ1-1; D uncertain. CDR3 length equals 16 residues. Trimming shortened V by 4 bases and J by 3 bases, and 18 bases separated the two germline ends. CDR1 and CDR2 from the germline V gene are MNHEY and SVGEGT.

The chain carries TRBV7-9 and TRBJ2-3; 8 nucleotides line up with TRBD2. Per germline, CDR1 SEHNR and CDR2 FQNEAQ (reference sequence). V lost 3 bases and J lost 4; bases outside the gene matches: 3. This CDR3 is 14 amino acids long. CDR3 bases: TGTGCCAGCAGCTTGAGCGGGAGTTCAGATACGCAGTATTTT. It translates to CASSLSGSSDTQYF.

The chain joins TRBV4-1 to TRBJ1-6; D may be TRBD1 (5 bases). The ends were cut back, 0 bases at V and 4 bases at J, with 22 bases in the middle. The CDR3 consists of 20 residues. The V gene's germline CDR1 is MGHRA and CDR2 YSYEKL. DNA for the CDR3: TGCGCCAGCAGCCAAGATCTTTCGTTTGGGGCCGCGGGGTATAATTCACCCCTCCACTTT. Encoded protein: CASSQDLSFGAAGYNSPLHF.

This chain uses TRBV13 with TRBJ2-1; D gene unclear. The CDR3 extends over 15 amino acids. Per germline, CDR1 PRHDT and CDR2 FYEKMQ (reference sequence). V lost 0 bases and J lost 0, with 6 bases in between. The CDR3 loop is CASSLGKSSYNEQFF. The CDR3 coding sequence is TGTGCCAGCAGCTTAGGAAAGAGCTCCTACAATGAGCAGTTCTTC.